These T cell receptor beta chains were read from a single sample in a study of CD8+ T cells in alopecia areata. The protocol was immunoSEQ multiplex PCR, while the TCRdb copy is restricted to in-frame clones and leaves out a portion. The sample contains around 100,000 clones, 70% to 80% of which appear only once. The material was CD8+ T cells sorted from blood, obtained around week 46, from a patient treated with tofacitinib. Every receptor here comes from a human donor with alopecia areata. Each CDR3 is given with its conserved first and last residue. D genes are given only for firm matches. Only part of the rows carry a size: once, few, many, or a class if the clone is expanded.

V gene: TRBV6-6
D gene: NA
clone size: NA
J gene: TRBJ2-7
CDR3 protein: CASSEGGLVEQYF
CDR3 DNA: TGTGCCAGCAGTGAGGGAGGTTTGGTCGAGCAGTACTTC

V gene: TRBV28
D gene: NA
clone size: NA
J gene: TRBJ1-1
CDR3 protein: CASSPNPLVVNTEAFF
CDR3 DNA: TGTGCCAGCAGCCCGAATCCCTTGGTCGTGAACACTGAAGCTTTCTTT

V gene: TRBV6-1
D gene: TRBD2
clone size: NA
J gene: TRBJ2-1
CDR3 protein: CASSSTSGVEQFF
CDR3 DNA: TGTGCCAGCAGTTCTACTAGCGGGGTTGAGCAGTTCTTC

V gene: TRBV4-3
D gene: TRBD2
clone size: NA
J gene: TRBJ2-1
CDR3 protein: CASSQGPRGGGDNEQFF
CDR3 DNA: TGCGCCAGCAGCCAAGGGCCCAGGGGCGGGGGGGACAATGAGCAGTTCTTC

V gene: TRBV27
D gene: NA
clone size: few
J gene: TRBJ1-5
CDR3 protein: CASSFLNQPQHF
CDR3 DNA: TGTGCCAGCAGTTTCCTGAATCAGCCCCAGCATTTT

V gene: TRBV25-1
D gene: NA
clone size: NA
J gene: TRBJ2-2
CDR3 protein: CASSDPSRGNTGELFF
CDR3 DNA: TGTGCCAGCAGTGATCCCAGCCGGGGCAACACCGGGGAGCTGTTTTTT

V gene: TRBV5-6
D gene: TRBD1
clone size: NA
J gene: TRBJ1-5
CDR3 protein: CASTVGTGTNQPQHF
CDR3 DNA: TGTGCCAGCACCGTAGGGACAGGGACAAATCAGCCCCAGCATTTT

V gene: TRBV4-3
D gene: NA
clone size: once
J gene: TRBJ2-1
CDR3 protein: CASSQDQGQGDEQFF
CDR3 DNA: TGCGCCAGCAGCCAAGATCAAGGGCAGGGTGATGAGCAGTTCTTC

V gene: TRBV7-8
D gene: NA
clone size: NA
J gene: TRBJ1-5
CDR3 protein: CASSYRDQPQHF
CDR3 DNA: TGTGCCAGCAGCTACAGGGATCAGCCCCAGCATTTT

V gene: TRBV4-2
D gene: NA
clone size: NA
J gene: TRBJ2-3
CDR3 protein: CASSQDATDTQYF
CDR3 DNA: TGTGCCAGCAGCCAAGATGCCACAGATACGCAGTATTTT

V gene: TRBV5-1
D gene: NA
clone size: NA
J gene: TRBJ1-2
CDR3 protein: CASSFGGDLGYTF
CDR3 DNA: TGCGCCAGCAGCTTCGGAGGGGATCTTGGCTACACCTTC

V gene: TRBV11-3
D gene: TRBD1
clone size: once
J gene: TRBJ1-5
CDR3 protein: CASSFPGGDSNQPQHF
CDR3 DNA: TGTGCCAGCAGCTTCCCAGGGGGTGATAGCAATCAGCCCCAGCATTTT

V gene: TRBV4-1
D gene: TRBD2
clone size: NA
J gene: TRBJ2-7
CDR3 protein: CASSPSGLAGGPIAYEQYF
CDR3 DNA: TGCGCCAGCAGCCCATCGGGACTAGCGGGGGGGCCTATTGCCTACGAGCAGTACTTC

V gene: TRBV7-2
D gene: NA
clone size: once
J gene: TRBJ2-1
CDR3 protein: CASSLGSHGANEQFF
CDR3 DNA: TGTGCCAGCAGCTTAGGGTCCCACGGGGCTAATGAGCAGTTCTTC

V gene: TRBV12-5
D gene: NA
clone size: NA
J gene: TRBJ1-5
CDR3 protein: CASGLGSWPQHF
CDR3 DNA: TGTGCTAGTGGTTTGGGTTCATGGCCCCAGCATTTT

V gene: TRBV21-1
D gene: NA
clone size: NA
J gene: TRBJ1-6
CDR3 protein: CASSKTGGSPLHF
CDR3 DNA: TGTGCCAGCAGCAAGACAGGGGGTTCACCCCTCCACTTT

V gene: TRBV18
D gene: TRBD2
clone size: NA
J gene: TRBJ2-2
CDR3 protein: CASSPSTSGGLTGELFF
CDR3 DNA: TGTGCCAGCTCACCGTCGACTAGCGGGGGTCTCACCGGGGAGCTGTTTTTT